This T cell receptor beta chain was documented in a study of blood T cell repertoires in COVID-19. Study summary: T cells, B-cell-depleted T cells, or PBMCs provided the cDNA or gDNA that served as material.

The germline V gene encodes CDR1 ENHRY and CDR2 SYGVKD. After removal of 4 bases from V and 8 bases from J, the junction contained 15 bases not matched to a gene. The CDR3 covers 18 residues. Study processing details: Estimates of nucleated cell counts were drawn from the amplification of reference gene primers. The assay was immunoSEQ multiplex PCR, and TCRdb's table has in-frame clones only and misses some. The D gene and trimming were derived from the DNA, and the V and J assignments and clone size from that table. The sample lists about 220,000 clones, roughly four fifths seen once, with approximately 15% in the top ten.

Material: PBMCs or T cells enriched from blood (not recorded which). The receptor was isolated from a man between 35 and 55 years old who had recovered from COVID-19. The chain joins TRBV10-3 to TRBJ1-6; 9 bases map to TRBD1. CDR3 in DNA: TGTGCCATCAGTGGCCACGGGGGAACGACAGGGGGTGATTCACCCCTCCACTTT. Its translation is CAISGHGGTTGGDSPLHF.